The 9 T cell receptor beta chains below all came from one sample that was sequenced in a study of T-cell reconstitution after alpha-beta-depleted transplantation in children. The TCRbeta library was prepared with unique molecular identifiers. TCRdb analysed the PCR reads with MiXCR anew, one entry per CDR3 protein. Among 700,000 to 850,000 distinct CDR3 sequences listed, under 20% were seen once. Sequenced here: PBMCs, mostly from graft donor cells, sampled 360 days after TCRalphabeta/CD19-depleted stem cell transplant. The source is a male patient between 5 and 17 years old who had a stem cell transplant for acute lymphoblastic leukemia, so the T cells may come from the graft donor.

This clonotype was detected a few times. The rearrangement links TRBV7-2 to TRBJ2-4; a weak D match, TRBD2 (6 bases). Germline CDR1 reads SGHTA; CDR2 reads FQGNSA. The V end was cut by 2 bases, the J end by 7 bases, with 15 bases between. This CDR3 spans 15 amino acids. The CDR3 DNA reads TGTGCCAGCAGCTTAATGGGGACTGTCGTGAACATTCAGTACTTC. It specifies CASSLMGTVVNIQYF. Full variable domain (rest looked up from reference TRBV7-2 and TRBJ2-4): GAGVSQSPSNKVTEKGKDVELRCDPISGHTALYWYRQSLGQGLEFLIYFQGNSAPDKSGLPSDRFSAERTGGSVSTLTIQRTQQEDSAVYLCASSLMGTVVNIQYFGAGTRLSVL.

V usage is TRBV27 and J usage is TRBJ2-7, with D perhaps matching TRBD2 (6 bases). Germline V gene lookup returns CDR1 MNHEY and CDR2 SMNVEV (reference sequence). This CDR3 region has 14 residues. Trimming stripped 6 bases from V and 5 bases from J, with 17 bases between. DNA of the CDR3: TGTGCCAGCAGCCGGACTACCTCCTTTGACGAGCAGTACTTC. This codes for CASSRTTSFDEQYF.

In its sample, this clonotype was seen many times. The CDR3 DNA sequence: TGCGCCAGCAGCTTGAGTCGGGCCCCGAACACTGAAGCTTTCTTT. Translation gives CASSLSRAPNTEAFF. The J gene is TRBJ1-1, the V gene TRBV5-1; D is unresolved. The germline V and J ends were trimmed by 1 base and 1 base, with 11 bases remaining between them. The CDR3 consists of 15 residues. Germline assignment: CDR1 SGHRS and CDR2 YFSETQ.

In this sample, this clonotype turned up a few times. The gene calls are TRBV5-1 and TRBJ1-4; tentative D call: TRBD1 (5 bases). The germline CDR1 and CDR2 sequences are SGHRS and YFSETQ. Deletions cut 4 bases from V and 4 bases from J, with 11 bases between. This CDR3 has 14 residues. The DNA for the CDR3 is TGCGCCAGCAGCCGGGGCCTGCTTAATGAAAAACTGTTTTTT. Its translation: CASSRGLLNEKLFF.

This clonotype was observed a few times. The rearrangement links TRBV6-4 to TRBJ2-3, with 8 nucleotides matching TRBD2. V shed 3 bases, J shed 3 bases, and the junction held 5 bases outside the gene matches. Germline V gives CDR1 MRHNA, CDR2 SNTAGT. The CDR3 loop spans 15 amino acids. CDR3 coding DNA: TGTGCCAGCAGTGAAGGCGGGAGGCGGACAGATACGCAGTATTTT. Amino acid sequence: CASSEGGRRTDTQYF.

The CDR3 is CASSPLIAYEQYF. The DNA of the CDR3 is TGTGCCAGCAGCCCCCTAATCGCCTACGAGCAGTACTTC. The V gene is TRBV7-2, the J gene TRBJ2-7; D is uncertain. Between the trimmed V and J ends, which lost 5 bases and 2 bases, there was a span of 10 bases. The CDR3 contains 13 residues. CDR1 and CDR2 (germline): SGHTA, FQGNSA.

This clonotype has at least ten counts. J is TRBJ1-3 and V is TRBV29-1, with D unresolved. Per germline, CDR1 SQVTM and CDR2 ANQGSEA. V was trimmed by 3 bases and J by 0 bases, leaving 9 bases between them. The CDR3 is 14 amino acids. The CDR3 sequence is CSVDPDGSGNTIYF. As DNA, the CDR3 is TGCAGCGTTGACCCCGACGGCTCTGGAAACACCATATATTTT.

J is TRBJ1-1 and V is TRBV4-2; 7 bases map to TRBD1. The germline V gene encodes CDR1 LGHNA and CDR2 YNFKEQ. J was trimmed by 2 bases and V by 1 base; bases with no gene match: 10. This CDR3 comprises 17 residues. CDR3 protein: CASSQAPTGRTNTEAFF. For the CDR3, the DNA is TGTGCCAGCAGCCAAGCCCCGACAGGGAGAACCAACACTGAAGCTTTCTTT.

This chain joins TRBV6-1 and TRBJ1-5; no reliable D call. This CDR3 is built from 15 residues. Trimming took 3 bases from V and 2 from J, leaving 11 bases between them. Germline V gene lookup returns CDR1 MNHNS and CDR2 SASEGT. The chain's CDR3 is CASSEGVLGNQPQHF. CDR3 sequence (DNA): TGTGCCAGCAGTGAGGGTGTATTGGGCAATCAGCCCCAGCATTTT.